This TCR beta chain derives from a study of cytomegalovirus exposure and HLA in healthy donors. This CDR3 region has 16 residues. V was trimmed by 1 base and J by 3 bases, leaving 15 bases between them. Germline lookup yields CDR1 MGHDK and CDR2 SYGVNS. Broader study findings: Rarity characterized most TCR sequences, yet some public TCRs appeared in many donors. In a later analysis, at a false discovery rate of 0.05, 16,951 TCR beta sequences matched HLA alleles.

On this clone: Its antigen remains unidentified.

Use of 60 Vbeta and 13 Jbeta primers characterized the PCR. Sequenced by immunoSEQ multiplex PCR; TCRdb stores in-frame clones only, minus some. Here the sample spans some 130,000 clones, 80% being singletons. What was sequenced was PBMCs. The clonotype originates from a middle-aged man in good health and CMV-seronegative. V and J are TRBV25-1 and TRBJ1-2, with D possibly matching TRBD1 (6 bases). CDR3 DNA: TGTGCCAGCAGTGAATCACCCAGGGGCTTTGACTATGGCTACACCTTC. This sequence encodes CASSESPRGFDYGYTF.